Presented here are 32 T cell receptor beta chains from one specimen sequenced in a study of T cells in localized non-small cell lung cancer. Produced via immunoSEQ multiplex PCR; TCRdb's table is partial and in-frame only. The sample lists 45,000 to 65,000 clones, about 87% occurring once. Sequencing was performed on peripheral blood, taken before any cancer treatment. The origin of the receptors is a man aged 40 to 69 with stage I squamous cell lung carcinoma.

The rearrangement joins TRBV27 to TRBJ1-4, with D maybe TRBD1 (5 bases). Germline V gives CDR1 MNHEY, CDR2 SMNVEV (reference sequence). The CDR3 contains 16 residues. V gave up 11 bases and J gave up 0 bases, with 19 bases separating them. The CDR3 region is CASSRRAGATNEKLFF. CDR3 nucleotide sequence: TGTGCCTCATCAAGGAGAGCGGGGGCAACTAATGAAAAACTGTTTTTT.

The chain is built from TRBV30 and TRBJ2-2, with D perhaps matching TRBD2 (5 bases). Germline V lookup: CDR1 GTSNPN, CDR2 SVGIG (reference sequence). CDR3 size: 14 residues. Between the trimmed V and J ends, which lost 0 bases and 6 bases, there was a span of 11 bases. Written as DNA, the CDR3 is TGTGCCTGGAGTGTTGGGTCCGGGGCCGGGGAGCTGTTTTTT. Encoded protein: CAWSVGSGAGELFF. The full variable domain, with the rest looked up from reference TRBV30 and TRBJ2-2, is SQTIHQWPATLVQPVGSPLSLECTVEGTSNPNLYWYRQAAGRGLQLLFYSVGIGQISSEVPQNLSASRPQDRQFILSSKKLLLSDSGFYLCAWSVGSGAGELFFGEGSRLTVL.

The chain carries TRBV6-5 and TRBJ1-1; weak D call: TRBD1 (5 bases). The CDR3 covers 13 residues. The germline V gene has CDR1 MNHEY and CDR2 SVGAGI. The V gene lost 5 bases and the J gene lost 0 bases, with 7 bases spanning the gap. CDR3 nucleotides: TGTGCCAGCAGTAGACAGTTGAACACTGAAGCTTTCTTT. Translated: CASSRQLNTEAFF.

This sequence joins TRBV29-1 and TRBJ1-2; TRBD1 agrees at 7 bases. Germline trimming cut 6 bases from V and 8 bases from J; bases unmatched to any gene: 9. From germline, CDR1 is SQVTM and CDR2 ANQGSEA. The CDR3 is made up of 12 amino acids. The CDR3 is CSVVKGAKGYTF. CDR3 sequence (DNA): TGCAGCGTCGTGAAGGGGGCAAAGGGCTACACCTTC.

This clone is classed as medium-sized. The chain joins TRBV4-2 to TRBJ2-7; 10 bases line up with TRBD1. Germline CDR1 LGHNA, CDR2 YNFKEQ. This CDR3 is 15 amino acids long. V was pared by 2 bases and J by 1 base, with 2 bases of the junction left unmatched. In DNA, the CDR3 is TGTGCCAGCAGCCAACGGGACAGGGGATCCTACGAGCAGTACTTC. Translated: CASSQRDRGSYEQYF.

This chain joins TRBV7-2 and TRBJ1-3; 7 bases agree with TRBD1. Trimming took 3 bases from V and 0 from J; bases not matched to a gene: 5. Germline assignment: CDR1 SGHTA and CDR2 FQGNSA. This CDR3 is built from 16 residues. As DNA, the CDR3 is TGTGCCAGCAGCTTCATCGGGACAGTCTCTGGAAACACCATATATTTT. Its protein product is CASSFIGTVSGNTIYF.

V and J are TRBV18 and TRBJ2-5, with D unclear. CDR1 is KGHSH, CDR2 LQKENI, per germline. This CDR3 contains 14 residues. V was pared by 0 bases and J by 1 base, with 6 bases between. The CDR3 protein is CASSPPGSQETQYF. The DNA of the CDR3 is TGTGCCAGCTCACCACCGGGCAGCCAAGAGACCCAGTACTTC.

This clone was recorded a few times. The CDR3 spells CASKGVYGYTF. The DNA for the CDR3 is TGCGCCAGCAAGGGGGTTTATGGCTACACCTTC. V and J are TRBV5-1 and TRBJ1-2; D may be TRBD1 (6 bases). The CDR3 is 11 residues long. Trimming shortened V by 6 bases and J by 5 bases, and 8 bases separated the two germline ends. CDR1 and CDR2 from the germline V gene are SGHRS and YFSETQ. The whole variable domain, remainder taken from reference TRBV5-1 and TRBJ1-2, is KAGVTQTPRYLIKTRGQQVTLSCSPISGHRSVSWYQQTPGQGLQFLFEYFSETQRNKGNFPGRFSGRQFSNSRSEMNVSTLELGDSALYLCASKGVYGYTFGSGTRLTVV.

The chain carries TRBV29-1 and TRBJ1-3; no reliable D call. The CDR3 runs 14 residues. The germline gives CDR1 SQVTM, CDR2 ANQGSEA. V was shortened by 0 bases and J by 3 bases, with 9 bases between the two germline ends. This CDR3 is CSVEEVGIGNTIYF. The CDR3 bases are TGCAGCGTTGAAGAAGTGGGAATTGGAAACACCATATATTTT.

This clone was detected a few times. V is TRBV30 and J is TRBJ2-7; 7 positions match TRBD2. The V segment lost 1 base and the J segment 6 bases; nucleotides outside the gene matches: 0. The germline V gene has CDR1 GTSNPN and CDR2 SVGIG (reference sequence). This CDR3 contains 11 residues. Here the CDR3 DNA reads TGTGCCTGGAGTGCGGGAGGCGAGCAGTACTTC. Translating gives CAWSAGGEQYF. Filled out from reference TRBV30 and TRBJ2-7, the complete variable domain reads SQTIHQWPATLVQPVGSPLSLECTVEGTSNPNLYWYRQAAGRGLQLLFYSVGIGQISSEVPQNLSASRPQDRQFILSSKKLLLSDSGFYLCAWSAGGEQYFGPGTRLTVT.

V is TRBV23-1 and J is TRBJ2-7, with no clear D. TRBV23-1 carries the ORF label, with uncertain function. The CDR3 contains 17 residues. V was cut by 6 bases and J by 1 base, with 22 bases left in between. The CDR3: CASSSLPGGDSSYEQYF. DNA for the CDR3: TGCGCCAGCAGCTCCCTCCCCGGTGGCGATTCGTCCTACGAGCAGTACTTC.

The chain employs TRBV18 and TRBJ1-2; a weak D match, TRBD1 (5 bases). V was clipped by 3 bases and J by 8 bases, with 10 bases between them. Germline CDR1 reads KGHSH; CDR2 reads LQKENI. The CDR3 is 12 amino acids. The CDR3 region has the DNA TGTGCCAGCTCACCCGAGGGGTACGGCTACACCTTC. It yields the protein CASSPEGYGYTF. Full variable domain (missing parts from reference TRBV18 and TRBJ1-2): NAGVMQNPRHLVRRRGQEARLRCSPMKGHSHVYWYRQLPEEGLKFMVYLQKENIIDESGMPKERFSAEFPKEGPSILRIQQVVRGDSAAYFCASSPEGYGYTFGSGTRLTVV.

The chain employs TRBV7-9 and TRBJ1-2, with unresolved D. Trimming removed 1 base at V and 1 base at J, with 16 bases between. The CDR3 loop spans 17 amino acids. CDR1 and CDR2 from the germline V gene are SEHNR and FQNEAQ (reference sequence). The CDR3 here is CASSLGFPGMVNYGYTF. The CDR3 region has the DNA TGTGCCAGCAGCTTAGGGTTTCCGGGAATGGTTAACTATGGCTACACCTTC.

The chain employs TRBV5-5 and TRBJ1-1; unclear D gene. The CDR3 is 11 residues long. V lost 4 bases and J lost 3, with 4 bases in between. Germline lookup yields CDR1 SGHKS and CDR2 YYEKEE (reference sequence). The DNA of the CDR3 is TGTGCCAGCAGCCTTTACACTGAAGCTTTCTTT. Its translation: CASSLYTEAFF.

This rearrangement joins TRBV19 to TRBJ2-5; D may be TRBD1 or TRBD2 (6 bases each). The germline CDR1 and CDR2 sequences are LNHDA and SQIVND (reference sequence). Trimming left V 6 bases short and J 2 bases short, with 16 bases between. The CDR3 covers 15 residues. In DNA form, the CDR3 reads TGTGCCAGTAGCTGGGGGGCTGGCTATCAAGAGACCCAGTACTTC. Encoded protein: CASSWGAGYQETQYF.

The chain combines TRBV13 with TRBJ2-6; D is uncertain. V was cut by 4 bases and J by 0 bases, with 13 bases left in between. Germline V gene sequence: CDR1 PRHDT, CDR2 FYEKMQ (reference sequence). This CDR3 has 17 amino acids. The chain's CDR3 is CASSSYSGFSGANVLTF. DNA for the CDR3: TGTGCCAGCAGCTCATATTCAGGTTTCTCTGGGGCCAACGTCCTGACTTTC.

This chain connects TRBV5-4 to TRBJ1-2, with TRBD1 matching 7 bases. The CDR3 extends over 14 amino acids. Germline CDR1 and CDR2: SGHNT and YYREEE (reference sequence). The junction had 6 bases not matched to a gene; V was cut back by 4 bases and J by 3 bases. The CDR3 loop reads CASSPGQTDYGYTF. In DNA form, the CDR3 reads TGTGCCAGCAGCCCGGGACAGACCGACTATGGCTACACCTTC.

The J gene is TRBJ1-1, the V gene TRBV29-1; perhaps TRBD1 as D (6 bases). The CDR3 loop spans 10 amino acids. V was trimmed by 7 bases and J by 6 bases, leaving 9 bases between them. CDR1 and CDR2 from the germline V gene are SQVTM and ANQGSEA. The CDR3: CSARTAEAFF. CDR3 sequence (DNA): TGCAGCGCTCGGACAGCTGAAGCTTTCTTT.

The J gene is TRBJ2-7, the V gene TRBV20-1, with D unresolved. Germline V gene sequence: CDR1 DFQATT, CDR2 SNEGSKA (reference sequence). The V end was cut by 8 bases, the J end by 8 bases, with 13 bases between. The CDR3 is 10 residues long. The CDR3 here is CSLSSVKQYF. For the CDR3, the DNA is TGCAGTCTTTCCAGCGTCAAGCAGTACTTC.

The V gene is TRBV7-9, the J gene TRBJ1-5, with D uncertain. Germline V CDR1 and CDR2: SEHNR, FQNEAQ (reference sequence). CDR3 length equals 17 residues. Trimming pared 2 bases from V and 2 bases from J, leaving 16 bases between. CDR3 DNA: TGTGCCAGCAGCTTACAACTTGGGCCGGAGGGCAATCAGCCCCAGCATTTT. Its protein is CASSLQLGPEGNQPQHF.

V usage is TRBV12-5 and J usage is TRBJ1-5; TRBD1 agrees at 7 bases. V was clipped by 6 bases and J by 1 base; unmatched bases: 9. The length of the CDR3 is 16 residues. Germline CDR1 and CDR2: LGHNT and FRNRAP. The CDR3 loop is CASGRDRDRSNQPQHF. In nucleotides, the CDR3 is TGTGCTAGTGGCCGTGACAGGGATAGGAGCAATCAGCCCCAGCATTTT.

A few counts support this clone. The chain employs TRBV29-1 and TRBJ2-5; 9 bases fit TRBD1. CDR1 and CDR2 (germline): SQVTM, ANQGSEA. The length of the CDR3 is 13 residues. The junction had 7 bases not matched to a gene; V was cut back by 6 bases and J by 5 bases. The CDR3 reads CSVGTGNAETQYF. CDR3 nucleotide sequence: TGCAGCGTGGGGACAGGGAATGCGGAGACCCAGTACTTC.

The chain couples TRBV6-1 to TRBJ2-7; D is unclear. CDR1 and CDR2 from the germline V gene are MNHNS and SASEGT. Trimming took 3 bases from V and 4 from J, leaving 7 bases between them. This CDR3 has 12 residues. The CDR3: CASSDRLYEQYF. CDR3 nucleotide sequence: TGTGCCAGCAGTGACAGGCTTTACGAGCAGTACTTC.

The rearrangement uses TRBV7-2 and TRBJ2-5, with 8 bases aligning to TRBD2. V lost 1 base to trimming and J lost 7 bases; unmatched junction nucleotides: 5. Germline V gene sequence: CDR1 SGHTA, CDR2 FQGNSA. CDR3 length equals 14 residues. CDR3 nucleotide sequence: TGTGCCAGCAGCTTAGGGGCGGGGGGTGCGACCCAGTACTTC. It is translated as CASSLGAGGATQYF.

The J gene is TRBJ1-3, the V gene TRBV25-1; the D gene is possibly TRBD1 (6 bases). The length of the CDR3 is 15 residues. V lost 8 bases, J lost 0 bases, and 14 bases lay in between. Germline-derived CDR1 and CDR2 are MGHDK and SYGVNS. The CDR3 region is CASRRAGDSGNTIYF. CDR3 bases: TGTGCCAGCCGCCGGGCAGGGGACTCTGGAAACACCATATATTTT.

The chain combines TRBV19 with TRBJ2-7; TRBD2 aligns across 12 bases. J was trimmed by 3 bases and V by 5 bases; bases with no gene match: 17. The CDR3 runs 19 residues. The germline CDR1 and CDR2 sequences are LNHDA and SQIVND (reference sequence). The CDR3 reads CASSQQFGLAGSRNYEQYF. DNA of the CDR3: TGTGCCAGTAGTCAACAATTCGGACTAGCGGGGTCGAGAAACTACGAGCAGTACTTC.

The chain combines TRBV7-3 with TRBJ2-7; no clear D. This CDR3 has 13 amino acids. Germline lookup yields CDR1 SGHTA and CDR2 FQGTGA. V was trimmed by 5 bases and J by 3 bases, leaving 11 bases between them. The CDR3 reads CASSPPGIYEQYF. CDR3 nucleotides: TGTGCCAGCAGCCCGCCTGGGATCTACGAGCAGTACTTC.

The chain links TRBV5-8 to TRBJ2-1, with D unresolved. The CDR3 runs 13 residues. Trimming removed 3 bases at V and 9 bases at J, with 13 bases between. Germline assignment: CDR1 SGHTS and CDR2 YDEGEE. The CDR3 nucleotides read TGTGCCAGCAGCTCCTACTGGGTTCCTGAGCAGTTCTTC. Translated, it gives CASSSYWVPEQFF. Full variable domain (outside the CDR3, taken from reference TRBV5-8 and TRBJ2-1): EAGVTQSPTHLIKTRGQQATLRCSPISGHTSVYWYQQALGLGLQFLLWYDEGEERNRGNFPPRFSGRQFPNYSSELNVNALELEDSALYLCASSSYWVPEQFFGPGTRLTVL.

The V call is TRBV6-5, the J call TRBJ2-3, with TRBD1 matching over 7 bases. V lost 4 bases, J lost 2 bases, and 6 bases stayed unmatched. Germline values: CDR1 MNHEY, CDR2 SVGAGI. The CDR3 has 15 residues. CDR3 in amino acids: CASSSRDRNTDTQYF. CDR3 coding DNA: TGTGCCAGCAGTTCCCGGGACAGAAACACAGATACGCAGTATTTT.

The chain has TRBV11-2 and TRBJ2-7, with a possible D match to TRBD2 (6 bases). Trimming took off 5 bases at V and 3 bases at J, with 20 bases between the two ends. This CDR3 is 16 amino acids long. Germline CDR1 is SGHAT and CDR2 is FQNNGV. Written as DNA, the CDR3 is TGTGCCAGCAGCCAGCGAGGAGGGAGTGAGGACTACGAGCAGTACTTC. Translating it yields CASSQRGGSEDYEQYF.

The chain couples TRBV29-1 to TRBJ2-7; no definite D call. Germline V gives CDR1 SQVTM, CDR2 ANQGSEA. The CDR3 extends over 12 amino acids. The V end was cut by 4 bases, the J end by 1 base, with 8 bases between. CDR3 protein: CSVAANSYEQYF. The DNA for the CDR3 is TGCAGCGTTGCGGCAAATTCCTACGAGCAGTACTTC.

This chain connects TRBV6-5 to TRBJ2-1, with no clear D. The CDR3 length is 14 residues. Germline V gives CDR1 MNHEY, CDR2 SVGAGI. V was pared by 0 bases and J by 7 bases, with 10 bases between. CDR3 nucleotide sequence: TGTGCCAGCAGTTACTCGGCCGGGCTGAATGAGCAGTTCTTC. The encoded protein is CASSYSAGLNEQFF.